A single sample gave rise to the 19 T cell receptor beta chains below, sequenced in a study of T cells in localized non-small cell lung cancer. Measured with immunoSEQ multiplex PCR; TCRdb has only the in-frame clones, and not every one. This sample has around 20,000 clones, with about 80% found just once. The input for sequencing was peripheral blood, taken before any cancer treatment. The receptors were sampled from a female donor at least 60 years old with stage I lung adenocarcinoma.

The chain links TRBV2 to TRBJ1-1; TRBD1 might be the D (5 bases). The CDR3 is made up of 14 amino acids. The germline V and J ends were trimmed by 8 bases and 5 bases, with 18 bases remaining between them. Per germline, CDR1 SNHLY and CDR2 FYNNEI. The CDR3 loop reads CASHIDRGGTEAFF. The CDR3 bases are TGTGCCAGCCACATTGACCGGGGCGGAACTGAAGCTTTCTTT. The full variable domain, with the rest looked up from reference TRBV2 and TRBJ1-1, is EPEVTQTPSHQVTQMGQEVILRCVPISNHLYFYWYRQILGQKVEFLVSFYNNEISEKSEIFDDQFSVERPDGSNFTLKIRSTKLEDSAMYFCASHIDRGGTEAFFGQGTRLTVV.

The chain recombines TRBV5-4 with TRBJ2-5; no clear D gene. V lost 2 bases, J lost 3 bases, and 8 bases lay in between. In germline, CDR1 is SGHNT, CDR2 YYREEE (reference sequence). The CDR3 consists of 13 residues. This CDR3 reads CASSLRAEETQYF. For the CDR3, the DNA is TGTGCCAGCAGCTTACGGGCAGAAGAGACCCAGTACTTC.

The chain joins TRBV7-8 to TRBJ1-6; D gene ambiguous. The CDR3 runs 15 residues. V was shortened by 1 base and J by 6 bases, with 10 bases between the two germline ends. The germline gives CDR1 SGHVS, CDR2 FQNEAQ. In nucleotides, the CDR3 is TGTGCCAGCAGCTTAGTGGAGGGAATTAATTCACCCCTCCACTTT. This gives the protein CASSLVEGINSPLHF.

This clone was seen just once. The chain joins TRBV18 to TRBJ2-7, with D possibly called TRBD1 or TRBD2 (5 bases each). The ends were cut back, 2 bases at V and 4 bases at J, with 9 bases in the middle. The CDR3 sequence is 13 residues long. Looked up from germline, CDR1 is KGHSH and CDR2 is LQKENI. The DNA of the CDR3 is TGTGCCAGCTCACCAGGGACCGTTTACGAGCAGTACTTC. It encodes CASSPGTVYEQYF.

This clone was counted only a few times. The chain has TRBV27 and TRBJ2-1; 7 positions agree with TRBD2. In germline, CDR1 is MNHEY, CDR2 SMNVEV (reference sequence). CDR3 length: 14 residues. The V segment lost 9 bases and the J segment 6 bases; nucleotides outside the gene matches: 11. CDR3 amino acids: CASYRDYQFNEQFF. The DNA for the CDR3 is TGTGCCAGTTACCGGGACTACCAGTTCAATGAGCAGTTCTTC.

This sequence joins TRBV6-5 and TRBJ1-1; D is perhaps TRBD1 (5 bases). This CDR3 is 13 amino acids long. V lost 11 bases and J 2 bases, leaving 15 bases between the germline ends. Germline CDR1 reads MNHEY; CDR2 reads SVGAGI. This CDR3 is CAVLGAENTEAFF. The DNA of the CDR3 is TGTGCCGTCCTCGGGGCGGAAAACACTGAAGCTTTCTTT.

This sequence joins TRBV14 and TRBJ2-1; possible D gene TRBD2, 6 bases. The germline V gene encodes CDR1 SGHDN and CDR2 FVKESK. V was cut by 3 bases and J by 4 bases, with 16 bases left in between. This CDR3 has 16 amino acids. CDR3 sequence (DNA): TGTGCCAGCAGCCACCTGGGGGACTTAACTTACAATGAGCAGTTCTTC. As protein: CASSHLGDLTYNEQFF.

This clone is medium-sized within its sample. V usage is TRBV9 and J usage is TRBJ1-2; D is unclear. The germline V and J ends were trimmed by 4 bases and 6 bases, with 16 bases remaining between them. Germline assignment: CDR1 SGDLS and CDR2 YYNGEE. This CDR3 is 14 amino acids long. Here the CDR3 reads CASSFSGGFDGYTF. The CDR3, as DNA: TGTGCCAGCAGCTTCTCCGGAGGGTTCGATGGCTACACCTTC.

The chain employs TRBV7-9 and TRBJ2-7, with 7 bases that match TRBD1. Germline assignment: CDR1 SEHNR and CDR2 FQNEAQ (reference sequence). Trimming took 4 bases from V and 0 from J; bases not matched to a gene: 0. This CDR3 is built from 13 residues. The CDR3 DNA sequence: TGTGCCAGCAGCTGGGACAGCTCCTACGAGCAGTACTTC. Amino acid sequence: CASSWDSSYEQYF. The complete variable domain, with remaining parts taken from reference TRBV7-9 and TRBJ2-7, reads DTGVSQNPRHKITKRGQNVTFRCDPISEHNRLYWYRQTLGQGPEFLTYFQNEAQLEKSRLLSDRFSAERPKGSFSTLEIQRTEQGDSAMYLCASSWDSSYEQYFGPGTRLTVT.

The CDR3 sequence: CAITGEGSGNTIYF. In DNA form, the CDR3 reads TGTGCCATTACAGGGGAAGGTTCTGGAAACACCATATATTTT. The chain is built from TRBV10-3 and TRBJ1-3, with 7 bases identical to TRBD1. The V and J ends lost 9 bases and 1 base, in that order; junction bases with no gene match: 6. Germline V gives CDR1 ENHRY, CDR2 SYGVKD. This CDR3 is 14 amino acids long.

The chain joins TRBV19 to TRBJ1-5, with D unresolved. Trimming left V 7 bases short and J 0 bases short, with 19 bases between. The CDR3 extends over 17 amino acids. Germline CDR1 LNHDA, CDR2 SQIVND (reference sequence). In DNA, the CDR3 is TGTGCCAGTACCCCCAGGATGGAGACTTATAGCAATCAGCCCCAGCATTTT. It codes for CASTPRMETYSNQPQHF.

The chain couples TRBV2 to TRBJ2-7; D uncertain. V was cut by 4 bases and J by 5 bases, with 12 bases left in between. CDR1 is SNHLY and CDR2 is FYNNEI in the germline V gene. The length of the CDR3 is 13 residues. The CDR3 spells CASSGIGNNEQYF. DNA of the CDR3: TGTGCCAGCAGTGGCATAGGGAATAACGAGCAGTACTTC.

This chain joins TRBV13 and TRBJ1-1, with D maybe TRBD1 (5 bases). The CDR3 covers 16 residues. Between the trimmed V and J ends, which lost 4 bases and 1 base, there was a span of 16 bases. The germline V gene has CDR1 PRHDT and CDR2 FYEKMQ (reference sequence). CDR3 residues: CASSWWDDPKNTEAFF. In DNA, the CDR3 is TGTGCCAGCAGCTGGTGGGACGACCCCAAGAACACTGAAGCTTTCTTT.

The chain carries TRBV4-1 and TRBJ2-1; no reliable D call. CDR1 and CDR2 from the germline V gene are MGHRA and YSYEKL. The CDR3 length is 12 residues. V was shortened by 2 bases and J by 8 bases, with 7 bases between the two germline ends. Here the CDR3 reads CASSQQLHEQFF. The CDR3 DNA follows: TGCGCCAGCAGCCAACAATTACATGAGCAGTTCTTC.

This clone has a single count. The chain employs TRBV27 and TRBJ1-5; 11 bases are shared with TRBD1. CDR1 is MNHEY and CDR2 is SMNVEV in the germline V gene (reference sequence). The CDR3 sequence is 20 residues long. The V gene end was trimmed by 5 bases and the J gene end by 0 bases; junction bases not matched to a gene: 15. CDR3 nucleotides: TGTGCCAGCAGTCATAAACCACCGGGACAGGGGGATCTTAGCAATCAGCCCCAGCATTTT. The encoded protein is CASSHKPPGQGDLSNQPQHF.

This clone was seen a single time. The V gene is TRBV2, the J gene TRBJ1-4, with TRBD1 as a possible D gene (5 bases). V was pared by 8 bases and J by 3 bases, with 16 bases between. CDR1 is SNHLY and CDR2 is FYNNEI in the germline V gene. This CDR3 is built from 15 residues. This CDR3 reads CASGPGGASNEKLFF. The CDR3 coding sequence is TGTGCCAGCGGCCCCGGGGGTGCATCTAATGAAAAACTGTTTTTT.

CDR3 bases: TGTGCCTGGAGTGGGAGCAGGGAATTAATCAGCGCTATCAGCGGCTACACCTTC. Its protein is CAWSGSRELISAISGYTF. The gene calls are TRBV30 and TRBJ1-2; weak D call: TRBD1 (5 bases). Trimming stripped 1 base from V and 8 bases from J, with 29 bases between. From germline, CDR1 is GTSNPN and CDR2 SVGIG (reference sequence). CDR3 length: 18 residues.

The chain joins TRBV27 to TRBJ1-6; no firm D call. The CDR3 has 17 amino acids. V was pared by 2 bases and J by 7 bases, with 18 bases between. Per germline, CDR1 MNHEY and CDR2 SMNVEV (reference sequence). The CDR3 bases are TGTGCCAGCAGTTTAACCCTTAGGGCAGCTACAAATTCACCCCTCCACTTT. Protein sequence: CASSLTLRAATNSPLHF.

The gene calls are TRBV2 and TRBJ2-6; no clear D gene. The CDR3 has 15 residues. CDR1 and CDR2 (germline): SNHLY, FYNNEI. V was pared by 6 bases and J by 2 bases, with 11 bases between. The CDR3 nucleotides read TGTGCCAGCAGCCTGGACCAGACTGGGGCCAACGTCCTGACTTTC. This codes for CASSLDQTGANVLTF.